The source of this TCR beta chain is a study of early T cells in non-severe SARS-CoV-2 infection. For the study at large: Chains from this unsorted whole-blood bulk RNA could not be paired. Study-wide results and caveats: VDJdb-based matching was biased toward anti-spike CD8 responses and missed private and CD4 specificities.

Trimming shortened V by 2 bases and J by 3 bases, and 15 bases separated the two germline ends. The CDR3 is 15 amino acids. CDR1 and CDR2 from the germline V gene are SGHNT and YYREEE (reference sequence). Individual cDNA molecules carried attached unique molecular identifiers. From the 5' RACE reads, TCRdb called clonotypes with MiXCR, one entry per CDR3 protein. Seen here are about 90,000 distinct CDR3 sequences, 10% to 15% observed once, and the top ten hold approximately 4.7%. On this clonotype: The antigen is not known.

The sequence derives from an adult who was a healthcare worker with PCR-confirmed SARS-CoV-2 infection or an uninfected control (not recorded which). V is TRBV5-4 and J is TRBJ2-7; D is ambiguous. The source was whole blood, collected at baseline. The CDR3 DNA reads as TGTGCCAGCAGCTTCGCCCAGTACGACCTCTACGAGCAGTACTTC. This gives the protein CASSFAQYDLYEQYF.